A single sample is the source of the 28 T cell receptor beta chains below, sequenced in a study of identifying expanded T cells in peripheral blood. The repertoire was sequenced with immunoSEQ multiplex PCR; TCRdb's copy has only in-frame clones and lacks some. Here the sample spans 100,000 to 150,000 clones, more than 75% being singletons. Sequenced sample: blood. The receptor set was obtained from a person aged 18 to 70 in good health.

The chain is built from TRBV2 and TRBJ1-3; no reliable D call. The V gene's germline CDR1 is SNHLY and CDR2 FYNNEI. Trimming removed 6 bases at V and 4 bases at J, with 13 bases between. The CDR3 has 14 amino acids. CDR3 residues: CASRGLLQGNTIYF. The CDR3 DNA sequence: TGTGCCAGCAGGGGCCTTCTCCAAGGAAACACCATATATTTT. The entire variable domain, with the rest obtained from reference TRBV2 and TRBJ1-3, is as follows: EPEVTQTPSHQVTQMGQEVILRCVPISNHLYFYWYRQILGQKVEFLVSFYNNEISEKSEIFDDQFSVERPDGSNFTLKIRSTKLEDSAMYFCASRGLLQGNTIYFGEGSWLTVV.

This clone was seen more than once but under ten times. The chain uses TRBV6-5 and TRBJ1-2, with 10 bases lining up with TRBD1. Trimming cost V 8 bases and J 5 bases; bases outside gene matches: 5. CDR3 length equals 13 residues. Germline V gene sequence: CDR1 MNHEY, CDR2 SVGAGI. CDR3 in amino acids: CASGAGQGYGYTF. CDR3 coding DNA: TGTGCCAGCGGAGCGGGACAGGGGTATGGCTACACCTTC.

This rearrangement joins TRBV5-5 to TRBJ2-5; a weak D match, TRBD1 (5 bases). CDR1 is SGHKS and CDR2 is YYEKEE in the germline V gene (reference sequence). CDR3 size: 17 residues. The V and J ends lost 2 bases and 1 base respectively, with 18 bases between them. CDR3: CASSFVGAGKTQETQYF. The DNA for the CDR3 is TGTGCCAGCAGCTTCGTGGGTGCAGGGAAAACCCAAGAGACCCAGTACTTC.

The chain combines TRBV13 with TRBJ2-1, with a tentative D call TRBD1 (6 bases). The V end was cut by 2 bases, the J end by 5 bases, with 7 bases between. This CDR3 is 13 amino acids long. CDR1 PRHDT and CDR2 FYEKMQ come from the germline V gene (reference sequence). The CDR3 here is CASSLQGNNEQFF. The CDR3 coding sequence is TGTGCCAGCAGCTTACAGGGGAACAATGAGCAGTTCTTC.

The rearrangement joins TRBV19 to TRBJ1-4, with D perhaps TRBD1 (6 bases). Germline lookup yields CDR1 LNHDA and CDR2 SQIVND (reference sequence). V lost 4 bases and J 6 bases, leaving 15 bases between the germline ends. The CDR3 sequence is 15 residues long. CDR3 residues: CASSTTGVVYEKLFF. Here the CDR3 DNA reads TGTGCCAGTAGTACGACAGGAGTGGTATATGAAAAACTGTTTTTT.

CDR3 loop: CASSIQVGYSPLHF. CDR3 nucleotides: TGTGCCAGTAGTATACAGGTTGGGTACTCACCCCTCCACTTT. The chain is built from TRBV19 and TRBJ1-6, with no clear D. There are 14 residues in the CDR3. The germline V gene encodes CDR1 LNHDA and CDR2 SQIVND (reference sequence). V lost 2 bases, J lost 10 bases, and 12 bases lay in between.

This chain uses TRBV7-2 with TRBJ1-5, with D possibly matching TRBD1 (5 bases). Trimming took 1 base from V and 6 from J, leaving 16 bases between them. Germline assignment: CDR1 SGHTA and CDR2 FQGNSA. CDR3 length: 16 residues. This chain's CDR3 is CASSLVWSGKVQPQHF. The CDR3 DNA reads as TGTGCCAGCAGCTTAGTGTGGTCAGGGAAGGTTCAGCCCCAGCATTTT.

The chain links TRBV7-8 to TRBJ1-2; no clear D. Trimming removed 1 base from V and 5 bases from J, with 5 bases in between. This CDR3 is 12 amino acids long. Per the germline V gene, CDR1 is SGHVS and CDR2 is FQNEAQ. The CDR3 DNA is TGTGCCAGCAGCTTAGGAGATTATGGCTACACCTTC. Translation: CASSLGDYGYTF.

The chain employs TRBV6-5 and TRBJ2-7, with 8 positions matching TRBD1. The ends lost 5 bases at V and 3 bases at J; junction bases unmatched: 6. Per the germline V gene, CDR1 is MNHEY and CDR2 is SVGAGI. The CDR3 is 14 amino acids. CDR3 sequence reads: CASSAPGQGYEQYF. The CDR3 nucleotides read TGTGCCAGCAGTGCGCCCGGACAGGGCTACGAGCAGTACTTC.

The rearrangement uses TRBV5-1 and TRBJ1-1; D ambiguous. The V gene's germline CDR1 is SGHRS and CDR2 YFSETQ. This CDR3 has 13 amino acids. Deletions cut 3 bases from V and 1 base from J, with 7 bases between. The CDR3 spells CASSWEENTEAFF. The CDR3 region has the DNA TGCGCCAGCAGCTGGGAGGAGAACACTGAAGCTTTCTTT.

V usage is TRBV11-3 and J usage is TRBJ2-1; 9 bases are shared with TRBD2. CDR3 size: 17 residues. V lost 2 bases to trimming and J lost 8 bases; unmatched junction nucleotides: 13. CDR1 and CDR2 from the germline V gene are SGHNT and YENEEA. CDR3 loop: CASSLPTAGGHSDEQFF. The DNA of the CDR3 is TGTGCCAGCAGCTTACCGACGGCGGGGGGGCACTCTGATGAGCAGTTCTTC.

The V call is TRBV6-1, the J call TRBJ2-7, with unresolved D. The V gene lost 3 bases and the J gene lost 4 bases, with 10 bases spanning the gap. Germline V gene data show CDR1 as MNHNS and CDR2 as SASEGT. The CDR3 runs 13 residues. The CDR3 DNA reads TGTGCCAGCAGTGAGGGCCCGTTTTACGAGCAGTACTTC. It encodes CASSEGPFYEQYF.

The V call is TRBV7-2, the J call TRBJ1-1; 7 nucleotides agree with TRBD1. The ends lost 6 bases at V and 0 bases at J; junction bases unmatched: 4. CDR3 length: 14 amino acids. Germline loops: CDR1 SGHTA, CDR2 FQGNSA. CDR3 region: CASSTDRVNTEAFF. The CDR3 nucleotides are TGTGCCAGCAGTACTGACAGGGTGAACACTGAAGCTTTCTTT.

The chain combines TRBV7-9 with TRBJ2-3, with D possibly being TRBD2 (6 bases). The V gene's germline CDR1 is SEHNR and CDR2 FQNEAQ (reference sequence). This CDR3 has 16 amino acids. V was trimmed by 7 bases and J by 0 bases, leaving 17 bases between them. The CDR3 DNA is TGTGCCAGCAACTTGTTTCTAGCGAGCAGCACAGATACGCAGTATTTT. Amino acids: CASNLFLASSTDTQYF.

The chain carries TRBV7-3 and TRBJ2-1, with TRBD2 as a possible D gene (6 bases). The length of the CDR3 is 18 residues. Between the trimmed V and J ends, which lost 5 bases and 5 bases, there was a span of 25 bases. Germline V gene lookup returns CDR1 SGHTA and CDR2 FQGTGA. CDR3 residues: CASSTGDDRWTLNNEQFF. The CDR3 DNA is TGTGCCAGCAGCACGGGGGATGATCGCTGGACCCTGAACAATGAGCAGTTCTTC.

V gene TRBV9 combines with J gene TRBJ2-5; 10 bases align to TRBD1. The CDR3 runs 16 residues. Unmatched junction bases numbered 10, after V lost 6 bases and J lost 2 bases. The germline V gene has CDR1 SGDLS and CDR2 YYNGEE. For the CDR3, the DNA is TGTGCCAGCACCCGGGAAGGGGGACAGGGGCAAGAGACCCAGTACTTC. It is translated as CASTREGGQGQETQYF.

The rearrangement joins TRBV10-3 to TRBJ2-3; the match to TRBD2 covers 9 bases. V lost 4 bases to trimming and J lost 2 bases; unmatched junction nucleotides: 4. The CDR3 is made up of 15 amino acids. Germline V CDR1 and CDR2: ENHRY, SYGVKD. The CDR3 sequence is CAISASSGDTDTQYF. The CDR3, as DNA: TGTGCCATCAGTGCTTCTAGCGGGGACACAGATACGCAGTATTTT.

The J gene is TRBJ2-7, the V gene TRBV6-1, with 7 bases identical to TRBD1. Looked up from germline, CDR1 is MNHNS and CDR2 is SASEGT. The CDR3 has 13 residues. Trimming cost V 5 bases and J 4 bases; bases outside gene matches: 5. The CDR3 spells CASSSGQFYEQYF. The CDR3, as DNA: TGTGCCAGCAGTTCGGGACAGTTTTACGAGCAGTACTTC.

This sequence joins TRBV29-1 and TRBJ1-4, with D possibly TRBD1 on 6 matching bases. V was cut by 7 bases and J by 5 bases, with 14 bases left in between. The CDR3 totals 13 residues. Germline assignment: CDR1 SQVTM and CDR2 ANQGSEA. CDR3 loop: CSGGGGANEKLFF. The CDR3 nucleotides are TGCAGCGGGGGAGGGGGAGCAAATGAAAAACTGTTTTTT.

This chain connects TRBV7-6 to TRBJ1-1; 9 bases agree with TRBD1. CDR1 and CDR2 (germline): SGHVS, FNYEAQ. This CDR3 comprises 14 residues. V shed 4 bases, J shed 5 bases, and the junction held 5 bases outside the gene matches. Written as DNA, the CDR3 is TGTGCCAGCAGCTCCATGGGGACAGGGACTGAAGCTTTCTTT. Translated, it gives CASSSMGTGTEAFF.

The table lists this clone with a few counts. The rearrangement uses TRBV5-1 and TRBJ1-5; tentatively, D is TRBD1 (6 bases). V gave up 6 bases and J gave up 2 bases, with 15 bases separating them. The CDR3 has 15 amino acids. Germline V gene data show CDR1 as SGHRS and CDR2 as YFSETQ. Here the CDR3 reads CASKVIPGGNQPQHF. In nucleotides, the CDR3 is TGCGCCAGCAAAGTAATCCCAGGGGGCAATCAGCCCCAGCATTTT.

This rearrangement joins TRBV29-1 to TRBJ2-7; TRBD1 agrees at 10 bases. The junction had 7 bases not matched to a gene; V was cut back by 6 bases and J by 2 bases. Looked up from germline, CDR1 is SQVTM and CDR2 is ANQGSEA. The CDR3 consists of 14 residues. CDR3 sequence reads: CSVATGTGAYEQYF. Here the CDR3 DNA reads TGCAGCGTAGCGACCGGGACAGGGGCCTACGAGCAGTACTTC.

This chain connects TRBV4-1 to TRBJ1-2, with 7 bases matching TRBD1. The ends lost 4 bases at V and 0 bases at J; junction bases unmatched: 26. This CDR3 comprises 22 residues. The germline V gene has CDR1 MGHRA and CDR2 YSYEKL. The CDR3 loop reads CASSPGTAQGRPKGGANYGYTF. CDR3 DNA: TGCGCCAGCAGCCCAGGGACAGCACAAGGTAGACCAAAGGGGGGGGCTAACTATGGCTACACCTTC.

In this sample, this clone turned up a few times. This chain uses TRBV7-9 with TRBJ1-4; the D gene is possibly TRBD1 (6 bases). The CDR3 is made up of 18 amino acids. Germline CDR1 SEHNR, CDR2 FQNEAQ (reference sequence). V was clipped by 1 base and J by 2 bases, with 17 bases between them. CDR3 protein: CASSLDGGAGLTNEKLFF. CDR3 sequence (DNA): TGTGCCAGCAGCTTAGACGGGGGCGCCGGGCTCACTAATGAAAAACTGTTTTTT.

This sequence joins TRBV25-1 and TRBJ1-1, with 7 bases aligning to TRBD1. Germline V CDR1 and CDR2: MGHDK, SYGVNS. Germline trimming cut 6 bases from V and 4 bases from J; bases unmatched to any gene: 8. CDR3 length: 14 residues. This chain's CDR3 is CASSEQQGSTEAFF. In DNA, the CDR3 is TGTGCCAGCAGCGAACAACAGGGGAGCACTGAAGCTTTCTTT.

A single count supports this clone. This chain joins TRBV5-1 and TRBJ1-2, with D possibly being TRBD1 (5 bases). CDR1 and CDR2 from the germline V gene are SGHRS and YFSETQ. This CDR3 has 14 residues. The V gene lost 2 bases and the J gene lost 1 base, with 9 bases spanning the gap. CDR3: CASSFTQGNYGYTF. CDR3 bases: TGCGCCAGCAGCTTTACCCAGGGTAACTATGGCTACACCTTC. The full variable domain, rest sourced from reference TRBV5-1 and TRBJ1-2, is KAGVTQTPRYLIKTRGQQVTLSCSPISGHRSVSWYQQTPGQGLQFLFEYFSETQRNKGNFPGRFSGRQFSNSRSEMNVSTLELGDSALYLCASSFTQGNYGYTFGSGTRLTVV.

This chain uses TRBV27 with TRBJ1-1; TRBD1 matches 8 bases. The ends lost 5 bases at V and 8 bases at J; junction bases unmatched: 10. Germline V gene data show CDR1 as MNHEY and CDR2 as SMNVEV (reference sequence). The CDR3 runs 14 residues. Written as DNA, the CDR3 is TGTGCCAGCAGTAGGACAGGGAGACAGAGGGAAGCTTTCTTT. This translates into CASSRTGRQREAFF.

The chain is built from TRBV5-4 and TRBJ2-7; 9 bases are shared with TRBD2. Germline CDR1 and CDR2: SGHNT and YYREEE (reference sequence). This CDR3 region has 16 residues. V lost 1 base and J lost 3; bases outside the gene matches: 8. In DNA form, the CDR3 reads TGTGCCAGCAGCTTGTTTAACAGCGGGGGGTACTACGAGCAGTACTTC. Translating it yields CASSLFNSGGYYEQYF.